A selection of T cell receptor beta chains follows, all from one sample in a study of blood T cell repertoires in COVID-19. The assay was immunoSEQ multiplex PCR, and TCRdb's table has in-frame clones only and misses some. The sample contains approximately 450,000 clones, 87% of which appear only once. The sequenced sample consisted of PBMCs or T cells enriched from blood (not recorded which). The receptors shown here come from a woman under 30 with acute COVID-19. The CDR3 runs from the conserved cysteine through the conserved F or W. Fields, in order: clone size, V gene, D gene, J gene, CDR3 protein, CDR3 DNA. The D gene is left open where the match is weak. Not all rows give a size; the values are once, few, many and, for expanded clones, a class.

clone_size: few
v_call: TRBV28
d_call: TRBD1
j_call: TRBJ1-1
cdr3_aa: CASSEQGNEAFF
cdr3_nt: TGTGCCAGCAGCGAACAGGGGAACGAAGCTTTCTTT

clone_size: .
v_call: TRBV7-8
d_call: .
j_call: TRBJ2-6
cdr3_aa: CASSLVFRAGANVLTF
cdr3_nt: TGTGCCAGCAGCTTAGTATTCAGGGCGGGGGCCAACGTCCTGACTTTC

clone_size: once
v_call: TRBV30
d_call: TRBD2
j_call: TRBJ2-1
cdr3_aa: CAYSGGDNEQFF
cdr3_nt: TGTGCCTATTCTGGGGGGGACAATGAGCAGTTCTTC

clone_size: .
v_call: TRBV13
d_call: TRBD1
j_call: TRBJ1-6
cdr3_aa: CASSYTQGAHSPLHF
cdr3_nt: TGTGCCAGCAGCTACACACAGGGGGCGCATTCACCCCTCCACTTT

clone_size: .
v_call: TRBV19
d_call: TRBD1
j_call: TRBJ2-1
cdr3_aa: CASSIEDRVYNEQFF
cdr3_nt: TGTGCCAGTAGTATCGAGGACAGGGTTTACAATGAGCAGTTCTTC

clone_size: .
v_call: TRBV4-3
d_call: TRBD1
j_call: TRBJ2-2
cdr3_aa: CASSQDHSLGQGLGELFF
cdr3_nt: TGCGCCAGCAGCCAGGATCATTCACTGGGACAGGGCCTCGGGGAGCTGTTTTTT

clone_size: .
v_call: TRBV5-5
d_call: .
j_call: TRBJ1-6
cdr3_aa: CASSLFSRAGNSPLHF
cdr3_nt: TGTGCCAGCAGCTTGTTCAGCAGGGCAGGGAATTCACCCCTCCACTTT

clone_size: .
v_call: TRBV13
d_call: .
j_call: TRBJ2-7
cdr3_aa: CASSLGPSYEQYF
cdr3_nt: TGTGCCAGCAGCTTAGGGCCGAGCTACGAGCAGTACTTC

clone_size: .
v_call: TRBV5-1
d_call: TRBD2
j_call: TRBJ2-2
cdr3_aa: CASRGGSTGELFF
cdr3_nt: TGCGCCAGCAGAGGCGGGAGTACCGGGGAGCTGTTTTTT

clone_size: .
v_call: TRBV6-5
d_call: .
j_call: TRBJ2-1
cdr3_aa: CASSYRGEQFF
cdr3_nt: TGTGCCAGCAGTTACAGGGGAGAGCAGTTCTTC

clone_size: .
v_call: TRBV18
d_call: .
j_call: TRBJ2-7
cdr3_aa: CASSPRDTTLEQYF
cdr3_nt: TGTGCCAGCTCACCCCGGGACACAACGTTGGAGCAGTACTTC

clone_size: .
v_call: TRBV2
d_call: .
j_call: TRBJ2-7
cdr3_aa: CASSEMSVAYEQYF
cdr3_nt: TGTGCCAGCAGTGAAATGTCAGTGGCCTACGAGCAGTACTTC

clone_size: .
v_call: TRBV7-8
d_call: TRBD1
j_call: TRBJ2-3
cdr3_aa: CASSWTGVTNTDTQYF
cdr3_nt: TGTGCCAGCAGCTGGACAGGGGTTACGAACACAGATACGCAGTATTTT

clone_size: once
v_call: TRBV7-3
d_call: TRBD2
j_call: TRBJ2-4
cdr3_aa: CASSLGTSGYIQYF
cdr3_nt: TGTGCCAGCAGCCTCGGGACTAGCGGATACATTCAGTACTTC

clone_size: .
v_call: TRBV7-3
d_call: TRBD1
j_call: TRBJ1-1
cdr3_aa: CASNSSCDRGNTEAFF
cdr3_nt: TGTGCCAGTAACTCAAGTTGCGACAGGGGGAACACTGAAGCTTTCTTT

clone_size: .
v_call: TRBV10-3
d_call: .
j_call: TRBJ1-6
cdr3_aa: CAISGAASGNSPLHF
cdr3_nt: TGTGCCATCTCGGGCGCAGCCTCGGGGAATTCACCCCTCCACTTT

clone_size: .
v_call: TRBV4-1
d_call: .
j_call: TRBJ2-7
cdr3_aa: CASSGWQGISYEQYF
cdr3_nt: TGCGCCAGCAGCGGGTGGCAGGGAATCTCCTACGAGCAGTACTTC

clone_size: .
v_call: TRBV7-9
d_call: TRBD1
j_call: TRBJ2-7
cdr3_aa: CASSLRGQGPYEQYF
cdr3_nt: TGTGCCAGCAGCTTGCGGGGACAGGGGCCCTACGAGCAGTACTTC

clone_size: .
v_call: TRBV29-1
d_call: .
j_call: TRBJ1-3
cdr3_aa: CSGQSSGNTIYF
cdr3_nt: TGCAGCGGGCAAAGCTCTGGAAACACCATATATTTT

clone_size: .
v_call: TRBV10-1
d_call: .
j_call: TRBJ1-3
cdr3_aa: CASSRGSDGSTIYF
cdr3_nt: TGCGCCAGCAGCCGCGGGTCGGACGGTTCCACCATATATTTT

clone_size: .
v_call: TRBV14
d_call: .
j_call: TRBJ1-2
cdr3_aa: CASSPSGLKGYGYTF
cdr3_nt: TGTGCCAGCAGCCCAAGCGGGTTGAAGGGCTATGGCTACACCTTC

clone_size: .
v_call: TRBV4-2
d_call: .
j_call: TRBJ1-1
cdr3_aa: CASSQAQGNTEAFF
cdr3_nt: TGTGCCAGCAGCCAAGCTCAGGGGAACACTGAAGCTTTCTTT

clone_size: .
v_call: TRBV9
d_call: .
j_call: TRBJ2-3
cdr3_aa: CASSVDGLLEPTDTQYF
cdr3_nt: TGTGCCAGCAGCGTAGACGGTCTACTCGAACCCACAGATACGCAGTATTTT

clone_size: once
v_call: TRBV7-9
d_call: .
j_call: TRBJ1-2
cdr3_aa: CASSFYGSRQPYYGYTF
cdr3_nt: TGTGCCAGCAGCTTCTACGGATCAAGACAGCCCTACTATGGCTACACCTTC

clone_size: .
v_call: TRBV28
d_call: TRBD1
j_call: TRBJ1-2
cdr3_aa: CASRWRGPLYGYTF
cdr3_nt: TGTGCCAGCAGGTGGAGGGGGCCATTGTATGGCTACACCTTC

clone_size: .
v_call: TRBV19
d_call: TRBD1
j_call: TRBJ1-2
cdr3_aa: CASKPSGGQALRSGYTF
cdr3_nt: TGTGCCAGTAAACCCTCCGGGGGACAGGCACTAAGGTCAGGCTACACCTTC

clone_size: .
v_call: TRBV7-9
d_call: .
j_call: TRBJ2-2
cdr3_aa: CASSLAVLSGELFF
cdr3_nt: TGTGCCAGCAGCTTAGCCGTGTTGTCCGGGGAGCTGTTTTTT

clone_size: .
v_call: TRBV15
d_call: TRBD2
j_call: TRBJ2-1
cdr3_aa: CATSRGAGGGYNEQFF
cdr3_nt: TGTGCCACCAGCAGAGGAGCGGGGGGCGGATACAATGAGCAGTTCTTC

clone_size: .
v_call: TRBV11-3
d_call: .
j_call: TRBJ1-1
cdr3_aa: CASSLGFGRSTEAFF
cdr3_nt: TGTGCCAGCAGCTTAGGGTTCGGTAGGAGCACTGAAGCTTTCTTT

clone_size: .
v_call: TRBV13
d_call: TRBD2
j_call: TRBJ2-2
cdr3_aa: CASSFSGGAHTGELFF
cdr3_nt: TGTGCCAGCAGCTTCAGCGGGGGGGCGCACACCGGGGAGCTGTTTTTT

clone_size: .
v_call: TRBV7-9
d_call: .
j_call: TRBJ2-2
cdr3_aa: CASSPEDGTGELFF
cdr3_nt: TGTGCCAGCAGTCCTGAGGATGGCACCGGGGAGCTGTTTTTT

clone_size: .
v_call: TRBV7-8
d_call: TRBD2
j_call: TRBJ2-5
cdr3_aa: CASSLETSGGETQYF
cdr3_nt: TGTGCCAGCAGCTTAGAGACTAGCGGGGGGGAGACCCAGTACTTC

clone_size: .
v_call: TRBV7-9
d_call: .
j_call: TRBJ2-7
cdr3_aa: CASSATGPGHPIYEQYF
cdr3_nt: TGTGCCAGCAGCGCCACCGGGCCGGGACATCCGATTTACGAGCAGTACTTC

clone_size: .
v_call: TRBV7-2
d_call: TRBD2
j_call: TRBJ2-3
cdr3_aa: CASSTIAGGGDTQYF
cdr3_nt: TGTGCCAGCAGCACCATAGCGGGAGGGGGGGATACGCAGTATTTT

clone_size: .
v_call: TRBV28
d_call: TRBD2
j_call: TRBJ2-7
cdr3_aa: CASRTSGPSYEQYF
cdr3_nt: TGTGCCAGCAGAACTAGCGGGCCGTCCTACGAGCAGTACTTC

clone_size: .
v_call: TRBV6-1
d_call: .
j_call: TRBJ1-5
cdr3_aa: CASSEGEANQPQHF
cdr3_nt: TGTGCCAGCAGTGAAGGGGAGGCCAATCAGCCCCAGCATTTT

clone_size: .
v_call: TRBV7-3
d_call: .
j_call: TRBJ2-5
cdr3_aa: CASSLSGGAETQYF
cdr3_nt: TGTGCCAGCAGCTTAAGTGGGGGGGCCGAGACCCAGTACTTC

clone_size: .
v_call: TRBV28
d_call: .
j_call: TRBJ2-1
cdr3_aa: CASSLVVGVWNEQFF
cdr3_nt: TGTGCCAGCAGTTTAGTTGTGGGAGTCTGGAATGAGCAGTTCTTC

clone_size: .
v_call: TRBV28
d_call: TRBD1
j_call: TRBJ1-6
cdr3_aa: CASNGQGNSPLHF
cdr3_nt: TGTGCCAGCAACGGACAGGGTAATTCACCCCTCCACTTT

clone_size: .
v_call: TRBV5-6
d_call: .
j_call: TRBJ1-1
cdr3_aa: CASSLGQSREAFF
cdr3_nt: TGTGCCAGCAGCTTGGGACAGTCCCGTGAAGCTTTCTTT

clone_size: .
v_call: TRBV6-2/TRBV6-3
d_call: .
j_call: TRBJ1-5
cdr3_aa: CASSYKGRVNQPQHF
cdr3_nt: TGTGCCAGCAGTTATAAGGGGAGGGTCAATCAGCCCCAGCATTTT

clone_size: .
v_call: TRBV20-1
d_call: .
j_call: TRBJ2-7
cdr3_aa: CSASSPDRPSYEQYF
cdr3_nt: TGCAGTGCTAGTTCCCCCGACAGGCCATCCTACGAGCAGTACTTC

clone_size: once
v_call: TRBV12-3/TRBV12-4
d_call: .
j_call: TRBJ1-2
cdr3_aa: CASSFRFSYGYTF
cdr3_nt: TGTGCCAGCAGTTTTCGGTTTTCTTATGGCTACACCTTC

clone_size: .
v_call: TRBV6-5
d_call: .
j_call: TRBJ2-2
cdr3_aa: CASIATENTGELFF
cdr3_nt: TGTGCCAGCATTGCGACTGAGAACACCGGGGAGCTGTTTTTT

clone_size: .
v_call: TRBV19
d_call: .
j_call: TRBJ2-2
cdr3_aa: CASPTGNGIGELFF
cdr3_nt: TGTGCCAGCCCCACCGGGAACGGGATCGGGGAGCTGTTTTTT